This section outlines one TCR beta chain sequence together with its context. Its antigen is as yet unknown. Assay: immunoSEQ multiplex PCR; the TCRdb copy retains only in-frame clones and omits some. This sample has approximately 1,500,000 clones, with more than 95% found just once. This CDR3 region has 13 residues. The germline V gene has CDR1 KGHSH and CDR2 LQKENI. V was pared by 5 bases and J by 4 bases, with 9 bases between. This sample was included in a study of shared clonotypes between healthy human individuals. General study results and limits: Large depth notwithstanding, sorted-subset sequencing proved incomplete by rarefaction. Specimens sampled were limited to blood, with tissue repertoires likely differing.

This TCR was recovered from a man aged 30-40 years in good health. The rearrangement uses TRBV18 and TRBJ1-5; perhaps TRBD1 as D (5 bases). The source material was naive CD4+ T cells sorted from blood. Noted subset: CD45RA+ positively selected. CDR3 nucleotide sequence: TGTGCCAGCTCAATTAAGGGGAATCAGCCCCAGCATTTT. Its translation is CASSIKGNQPQHF.